This T cell receptor beta chain is drawn from a study of cytomegalovirus exposure and HLA in healthy donors. The CDR3 runs to 13 residues. V was cut by 3 bases and J by 0 bases, with 5 bases left in between. Germline V gives CDR1 SEHNR, CDR2 FQNEAQ (reference sequence). Whole-study results and caveats: TCR beta chain V- and J-gene trimming was linked, in a later analysis, to a missense variant in DCLRE1C. Earlier findings revealed that most TCR beta V segments proved productive either about 87% or about 30% of the time.

This PCR relied on a set of 60 Vbeta primers and 13 Jbeta primers. Only in-frame clones appear in the TCRdb table, and some are missing; sequencing was by immunoSEQ multiplex PCR. The repertoire holds 150,000 to 200,000 clones, 70% to 90% seen once, with around a tenth in the top ten. Comments on this clone: Its antigen remains unidentified.

The clonotype was recovered from a man aged 18 to 35 in good health and CMV-seropositive. The chain employs TRBV7-9 and TRBJ2-5; no clear D gene. The sample consisted of PBMCs. CDR3: CASSFSYQETQYF. The CDR3 DNA reads TGTGCCAGCAGCTTCAGTTACCAAGAGACCCAGTACTTC. Drawing the rest from reference TRBV7-9 and TRBJ2-5, the complete variable domain is DTGVSQNPRHKITKRGQNVTFRCDPISEHNRLYWYRQTLGQGPEFLTYFQNEAQLEKSRLLSDRFSAERPKGSFSTLEIQRTEQGDSAMYLCASSFSYQETQYFGPGTRLLVL.